The clone carrying this T cell receptor (beta chain) was seen many times. Its antigen is currently unknown. Trimming shortened V by 1 base and J by 1 base, and 16 bases separated the two germline ends. Germline values: CDR1 SEHNR, CDR2 FQNEAQ (reference sequence). The CDR3 has 18 residues. TCRdb re-analyzed the PCR reads using MiXCR. Of 30,000 or so clones in the sample, around 25% are singletons; the top ten hold less than 15%. Patients had received no treatment of any kind before thyroid surgery. The sample is drawn from a study of metastatic and nonmetastatic thyroid tumors. About the research overall: The comparison covered peripheral blood and tumor or nodule tissue in malignant and benign thyroid patients.

General study results and limits: It was reported that TCR beta diversity was significantly higher in malignant thyroid tumors than benign nodules, in blood and tumor.

The chain uses TRBV7-9 and TRBJ1-4; D is possibly TRBD1 (6 bases). Material: blood. The TCR was taken from a female donor with papillary thyroid cancer or a benign thyroid nodule (not recorded which). Some clones in this sample may be carry-over from other donors' samples. DNA for the CDR3: TGTGCCAGCAGCTTAGTCTTGGAGGGCAGGGGAACTAATGAAAAACTGTTTTTT. Translated: CASSLVLEGRGTNEKLFF.